The 29 T cell receptor beta chains presented below share a single source sample, sequenced in a study of control samples from healthy donors and cancer patients. TCRdb's copy holds only in-frame clones and misses some; the assay was immunoSEQ multiplex PCR. The sample lists fewer than 200,000 clones, roughly 95% occurring once. The material sequenced was blood. These receptors were taken from a woman aged 25 to 45 in good health.

The V call is TRBV2, the J call TRBJ2-2; D remains unclear. Germline V gene lookup returns CDR1 SNHLY and CDR2 FYNNEI. V was pared by 8 bases and J by 7 bases, with 14 bases between. CDR3 length: 13 residues. The CDR3 reads CASQDPPNGELFF. In nucleotides, the CDR3 is TGTGCCAGCCAGGACCCCCCGAACGGGGAGCTGTTTTTT.

The V gene is TRBV3-1 (or the pseudogene TRBV3-2), the J gene TRBJ1-1; TRBD1 is a possible D gene (5 bases). This CDR3 region has 13 residues. Trimming left V 2 bases short and J 4 bases short, with 8 bases between. The V gene's germline CDR1 is LGHDT and CDR2 YNNKEL (reference sequence). The CDR3 sequence is CASSQFQGTEAFF. CDR3 in DNA: TGTGCCAGCAGCCAATTCCAGGGCACTGAAGCTTTCTTT.

V gene TRBV3-1 (or the pseudogene TRBV3-2) combines with J gene TRBJ1-4; no clear D. Germline loops: CDR1 LGHDT, CDR2 YNNKEL (reference sequence). V was trimmed by 3 bases and J by 7 bases, leaving 18 bases between them. This CDR3 has 16 residues. The CDR3 DNA sequence: TGTGCCAGCAGCCATCCCCGCGGGGAGGCGGGTGAAAAACTGTTTTTT. Translating gives CASSHPRGEAGEKLFF.

The V gene is TRBV5-4, the J gene TRBJ1-1; the match to TRBD1 covers 7 bases. This CDR3 spans 15 amino acids. Trimming cost V 4 bases and J 1 base; bases outside gene matches: 7. From germline, CDR1 is SGHNT and CDR2 YYREEE (reference sequence). DNA for the CDR3: TGTGCCAGCAGCCTAGGGGGCGTGGAGAACACTGAAGCTTTCTTT. As protein: CASSLGGVENTEAFF. Full variable domain (outside the CDR3, taken from reference TRBV5-4 and TRBJ1-1): ETGVTQSPTHLIKTRGQQVTLRCSSQSGHNTVSWYQQALGQGPQFIFQYYREEENGRGNFPPRFSGLQFPNYSSELNVNALELDDSALYLCASSLGGVENTEAFFGQGTRLTVV.

The rearrangement links TRBV6-5 to TRBJ1-2; a weak D match, TRBD1 (5 bases). The CDR3 totals 13 residues. Germline CDR1 MNHEY, CDR2 SVGAGI. Trimming pared 6 bases from V and 2 bases from J, leaving 10 bases between. The CDR3 reads CASRRQLNYGYTF. DNA for the CDR3: TGTGCCAGCAGGAGACAGCTGAACTATGGCTACACCTTC.

The chain uses TRBV28 and TRBJ2-6; D not resolved. Between the trimmed V and J ends, which lost 3 bases and 4 bases, there was a span of 4 bases. CDR1 is MDHEN, CDR2 SYDVKM, per germline. This CDR3 spans 13 amino acids. The DNA of the CDR3 is TGTGCCAGCAGTTTTTCCGGGGCCAACGTCCTGACTTTC. It translates to CASSFSGANVLTF.

This chain links TRBV19 with TRBJ1-2; a weak D match, TRBD1 (5 bases). The V gene lost 5 bases and the J gene lost 8 bases, with 15 bases spanning the gap. Germline V gene data show CDR1 as LNHDA and CDR2 as SQIVND (reference sequence). This CDR3 is 13 amino acids long. The CDR3, as DNA: TGTGCCAGTAGTCCCTCAGTAAAGGGGGGCTACACCTTC. It specifies CASSPSVKGGYTF.

The chain joins TRBV7-9 to TRBJ1-1; 7 positions match TRBD1. After removal of 2 bases from V and 3 bases from J, the junction contained 3 bases not matched to a gene. Germline CDR1 SEHNR, CDR2 FQNEAQ (reference sequence). The CDR3 is 14 amino acids. CDR3 sequence reads: CASSLSGTDTEAFF. The CDR3 coding sequence is TGTGCCAGCAGCTTATCCGGGACAGACACTGAAGCTTTCTTT.

The rearrangement uses TRBV28 and TRBJ1-1; weak D call: TRBD1 (5 bases). The V gene's germline CDR1 is MDHEN and CDR2 SYDVKM. This CDR3 is 12 amino acids long. Trimming took off 7 bases at V and 5 bases at J, with 11 bases between the two ends. The CDR3 DNA reads TGTGCCAGCACTCAGGGAGTGACTGAAGCTTTCTTT. Translating gives CASTQGVTEAFF. The whole variable domain, remainder taken from reference TRBV28 and TRBJ1-1, is DVKVTQSSRYLVKRTGEKVFLECVQDMDHENMFWYRQDPGLGLRLIYFSYDVKMKEKGDIPEGYSVSREKKERFSLILESASTNQTSMYLCASTQGVTEAFFGQGTRLTVV.

The chain combines TRBV9 with TRBJ2-1; 15 nucleotides line up with TRBD2. CDR3 length: 17 residues. The J segment lost 1 base and the V segment lost 4 bases, leaving 3 bases of the junction unmatched. The germline CDR1 and CDR2 sequences are SGDLS and YYNGEE. The CDR3 here is CASSLGLAGGSYNEQFF. In DNA form, the CDR3 reads TGTGCCAGCAGCCTCGGACTAGCGGGAGGGTCCTACAATGAGCAGTTCTTC.

The table lists this clone with a few counts. The V and J genes are TRBV7-2 and TRBJ1-5, with TRBD1 as a possible D gene (6 bases). This CDR3 is 15 amino acids long. The V end lost 1 base, the J end lost 2 bases, and 9 bases lay between the germline ends. Germline V lookup: CDR1 SGHTA, CDR2 FQGNSA. CDR3: CASSLDGGGNQPQHF. The CDR3 region has the DNA TGTGCCAGCAGCTTAGACGGGGGCGGCAATCAGCCCCAGCATTTT.

This clone has just one count. The chain couples TRBV11-2 to TRBJ1-3, with unresolved D. Trimming left V 1 base short and J 0 bases short, with 4 bases between. Germline CDR1 and CDR2: SGHAT and FQNNGV. The CDR3 length is 14 residues. CDR3 sequence: CASSLVSSGNTIYF. In DNA form, the CDR3 reads TGTGCCAGCAGCTTAGTTAGCTCTGGAAACACCATATATTTT.

The chain carries TRBV9 and TRBJ1-6, with TRBD1 matching 10 bases. Germline CDR1 SGDLS, CDR2 YYNGEE. After removal of 0 bases from V and 10 bases from J, the junction contained 4 bases not matched to a gene. The CDR3 spans 15 residues. The CDR3 region has the DNA TGTGCCAGCAGCGTAGAAGACAGGGGGCGATCACCCCTCCACTTT. It encodes CASSVEDRGRSPLHF.

The rearrangement uses TRBV10-3 and TRBJ1-6; D is unclear. The germline V gene has CDR1 ENHRY and CDR2 SYGVKD. The germline V and J ends were trimmed by 10 bases and 0 bases, with 7 bases remaining between them. The CDR3 runs to 13 residues. The CDR3 coding sequence is TGTGCCACCGCAAGCTCCTATAATTCACCCCTCCACTTT. Translation: CATASSYNSPLHF.

The chain uses TRBV28 and TRBJ2-1; 7 positions agree with TRBD1. CDR3 length: 10 residues. Germline V CDR1 and CDR2: MDHEN, SYDVKM. Trimming cost V 5 bases and J 12 bases; bases outside gene matches: 1. Written as DNA, the CDR3 is TGTGCCAGCAGTGCAGGGGGGCAGTTCTTC. The encoded protein is CASSAGGQFF.

This clone was recorded a few times. J is TRBJ2-1 and V is TRBV28; D not certain. The V end was cut by 5 bases, the J end by 4 bases, with 3 bases between. Germline loops: CDR1 MDHEN, CDR2 SYDVKM. The CDR3 runs to 11 residues. CDR3 region: CASSPYNEQFF. CDR3 nucleotides: TGTGCCAGCAGTCCATACAATGAGCAGTTCTTC.

The rearrangement uses TRBV6-1 and TRBJ2-7; no clear D gene. This CDR3 comprises 11 residues. Germline V gene sequence: CDR1 MNHNS, CDR2 SASEGT. V shed 0 bases and J shed 7 bases, with 4 bases lying between them. CDR3: CASSEAGEQYF. CDR3 sequence (DNA): TGTGCCAGCAGTGAAGCGGGAGAGCAGTACTTC.

V and J are TRBV12-3 or TRBV12-4 and TRBJ1-5, with D unclear. This CDR3 has 13 residues. V was shortened by 4 bases and J by 5 bases, with 9 bases between the two germline ends. CDR3 sequence reads: CASSSRKDQPQHF. Here the CDR3 DNA reads TGTGCCAGCAGTTCTCGAAAAGATCAGCCCCAGCATTTT.

This chain uses TRBV3-1 (or the pseudogene TRBV3-2) with TRBJ2-5; 9 bases line up with TRBD1. There are 14 residues in the CDR3. V dropped 3 bases and J dropped 6; count of bases not matched to a gene: 5. Germline CDR1 LGHDT, CDR2 YNNKEL (reference sequence). The CDR3 DNA follows: TGTGCCAGCAGCCAGGGACAGGGCGGAAAGACCCAGTACTTC. It specifies CASSQGQGGKTQYF.

The gene calls are TRBV19 and TRBJ1-6, with 10 bases lining up with TRBD1. This CDR3 is built from 14 residues. Per the germline V gene, CDR1 is LNHDA and CDR2 is SQIVND (reference sequence). After removal of 5 bases from V and 7 bases from J, the junction contained 2 bases not matched to a gene. The CDR3 DNA follows: TGTGCCAGTAGTTGGACAGGGGGAAATTCACCCCTCCACTTT. Translated: CASSWTGGNSPLHF.

This sequence joins TRBV27 and TRBJ1-5, with D hard to call. The V gene's germline CDR1 is MNHEY and CDR2 SMNVEV (reference sequence). CDR3 length equals 13 residues. V was trimmed by 9 bases and J by 6 bases, leaving 15 bases between them. CDR3 nucleotides: TGTGCCAGTGGCTGGGGTTATCGTCAGCCCCAGCATTTT. It translates to CASGWGYRQPQHF.

The V gene is TRBV7-9, the J gene TRBJ2-3; D is possibly TRBD1 (6 bases). Germline V gene lookup returns CDR1 SEHNR and CDR2 FQNEAQ (reference sequence). The CDR3 spans 18 residues. Trimming stripped 4 bases from V and 2 bases from J, with 22 bases between. This CDR3 is CASSSSLRTDKITDTQYF. In DNA form, the CDR3 reads TGTGCCAGCAGCTCCTCCCTTCGGACAGACAAGATCACAGATACGCAGTATTTT.

This rearrangement joins TRBV15 to TRBJ2-2; tentatively, D is TRBD1 (6 bases). The germline V and J ends were trimmed by 1 base and 11 bases, with 23 bases remaining between them. This CDR3 is 17 amino acids long. CDR1 LNHNV and CDR2 YYDKDF come from the germline V gene (reference sequence). The CDR3 DNA follows: TGTGCCACCAGCAGAGGTGCTAGTCTGGGGGCTGGTTCTGAGCTGTTTTTT. Translation: CATSRGASLGAGSELFF.

The chain combines TRBV18 with TRBJ1-6; tentatively, D is TRBD1 (5 bases). This CDR3 is 14 amino acids long. Trimming left V 2 bases short and J 8 bases short, with 10 bases between. Germline loops: CDR1 KGHSH, CDR2 LQKENI. The CDR3 bases are TGTGCCAGCTCACCAAGACAGCGTGATTCACCCCTCCACTTT. Translation: CASSPRQRDSPLHF.

The chain combines TRBV27 with TRBJ2-7; 12 nucleotides align to TRBD1. Trimming at V came to 2 bases and at J to 5 bases, leaving 1 base not matched to a gene. The V gene's germline CDR1 is MNHEY and CDR2 SMNVEV (reference sequence). CDR3 length equals 14 residues. CDR3 in DNA: TGTGCCAGCAGTTTAGGGACAGGGGGCAACGAGCAGTACTTC. It codes for CASSLGTGGNEQYF.

Comments on this clone: The junction shows a germline mismatch at one end, possibly a read error. The V gene is TRBV28, the J gene TRBJ1-1; D gene ambiguous. Germline assignment: CDR1 MDHEN and CDR2 SYDVKM. The CDR3 has 15 residues. This CDR3 reads CASGLGSMGNTEAFF. CDR3 coding DNA: TGTGCCAGCGGTTTGGGGTCAATGGGGAACACTGAAGCTTTCTTT.

The chain employs TRBV7-3 and TRBJ1-6, with a tentative D call TRBD1 (6 bases). V lost 5 bases and J 15 bases, leaving 17 bases between the germline ends. Germline loops: CDR1 SGHTA, CDR2 FQGTGA. The CDR3 runs 13 residues. CDR3 DNA: TGTGCCAGCAGCCTGATAACAGGGTCGGTCCTCCACTTT. Its translation: CASSLITGSVLHF.

This chain connects TRBV6-5 to TRBJ2-3, with a weak D call TRBD2 (7 bases). The CDR3 consists of 15 residues. Germline lookup yields CDR1 MNHEY and CDR2 SVGAGI. Between the trimmed V and J ends, which lost 7 bases and 1 base, there was a span of 15 bases. CDR3 nucleotides: TGTGCCAGCAATAGGGGGGAGGGGGGCACAGATACGCAGTATTTT. This codes for CASNRGEGGTDTQYF.

V is TRBV11-2 and J is TRBJ2-1, with D maybe TRBD2 (5 bases). There are 14 residues in the CDR3. V gave up 2 bases and J gave up 5 bases, with 10 bases separating them. Germline assignment: CDR1 SGHAT and CDR2 FQNNGV. CDR3 DNA sequence: TGTGCCAGCAGCTTATTTCGAGGGAACAATGAGCAGTTCTTC. Its protein product is CASSLFRGNNEQFF.